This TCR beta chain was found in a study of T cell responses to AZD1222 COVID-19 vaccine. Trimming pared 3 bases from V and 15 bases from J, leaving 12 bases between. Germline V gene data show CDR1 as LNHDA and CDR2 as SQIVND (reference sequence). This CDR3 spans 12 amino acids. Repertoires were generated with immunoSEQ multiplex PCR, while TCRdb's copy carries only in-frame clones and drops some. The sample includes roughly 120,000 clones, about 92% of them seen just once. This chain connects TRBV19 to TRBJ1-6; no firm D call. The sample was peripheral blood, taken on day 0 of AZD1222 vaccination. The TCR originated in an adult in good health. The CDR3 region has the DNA TGTGCCAGTAGTATTCCTTGGGGTCACCTCCACTTT. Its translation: CASSIPWGHLHF.